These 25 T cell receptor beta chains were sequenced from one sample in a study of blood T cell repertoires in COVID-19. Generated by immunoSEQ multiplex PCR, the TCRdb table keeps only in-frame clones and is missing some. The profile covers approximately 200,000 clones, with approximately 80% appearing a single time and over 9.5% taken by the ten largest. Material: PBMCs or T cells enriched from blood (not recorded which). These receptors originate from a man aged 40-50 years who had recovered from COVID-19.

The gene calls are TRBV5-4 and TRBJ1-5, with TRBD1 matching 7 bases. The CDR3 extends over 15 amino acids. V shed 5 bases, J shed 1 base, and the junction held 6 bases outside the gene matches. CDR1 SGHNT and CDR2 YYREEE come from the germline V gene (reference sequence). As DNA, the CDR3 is TGTGCCAGCAGACCCGGGACAGACAGCAATCAGCCCCAGCATTTT. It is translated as CASRPGTDSNQPQHF.

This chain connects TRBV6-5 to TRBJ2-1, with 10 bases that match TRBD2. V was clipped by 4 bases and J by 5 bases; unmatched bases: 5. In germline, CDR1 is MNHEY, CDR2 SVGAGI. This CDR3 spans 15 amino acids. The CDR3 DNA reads TGTGCCAGCAGTTCATGGACTAGCGGTAACAATGAGCAGTTCTTC. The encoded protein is CASSSWTSGNNEQFF.

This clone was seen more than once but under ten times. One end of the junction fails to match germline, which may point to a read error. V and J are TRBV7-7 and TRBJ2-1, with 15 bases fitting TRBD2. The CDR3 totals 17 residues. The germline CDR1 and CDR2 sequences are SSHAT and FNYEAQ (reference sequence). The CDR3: CASSKGLAGGVRDEQFF. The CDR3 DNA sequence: TGTGCTAGCAGCAAAGGACTAGCGGGAGGGGTAAGGGATGAGCAGTTCTTC.

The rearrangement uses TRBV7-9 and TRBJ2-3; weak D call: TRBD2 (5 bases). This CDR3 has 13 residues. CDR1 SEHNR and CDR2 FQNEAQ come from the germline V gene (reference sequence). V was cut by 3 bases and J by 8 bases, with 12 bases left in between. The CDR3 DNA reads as TGTGCCAGCAGCTTCCCCAGCCGGGGTACGCAGTATTTT. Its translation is CASSFPSRGTQYF.

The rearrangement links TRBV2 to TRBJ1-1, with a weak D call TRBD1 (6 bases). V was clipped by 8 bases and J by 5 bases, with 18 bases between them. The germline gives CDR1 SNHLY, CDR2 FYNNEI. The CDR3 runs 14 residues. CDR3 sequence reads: CASGSTGKITEAFF. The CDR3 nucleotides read TGTGCCAGCGGAAGTACAGGGAAAATTACTGAAGCTTTCTTT.

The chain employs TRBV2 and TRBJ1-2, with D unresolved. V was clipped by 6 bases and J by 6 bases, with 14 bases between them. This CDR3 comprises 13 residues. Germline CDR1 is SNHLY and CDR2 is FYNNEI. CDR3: CASRSPLINGYTF. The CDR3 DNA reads TGTGCCAGCAGATCTCCCCTAATTAATGGCTACACCTTC.

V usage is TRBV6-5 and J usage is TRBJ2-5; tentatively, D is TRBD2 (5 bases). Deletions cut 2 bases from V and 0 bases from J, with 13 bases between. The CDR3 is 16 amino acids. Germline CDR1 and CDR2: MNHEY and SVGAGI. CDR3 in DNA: TGTGCCAGCAGTTACCAGGCGGGCCAGTACCAAGAGACCCAGTACTTC. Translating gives CASSYQAGQYQETQYF.

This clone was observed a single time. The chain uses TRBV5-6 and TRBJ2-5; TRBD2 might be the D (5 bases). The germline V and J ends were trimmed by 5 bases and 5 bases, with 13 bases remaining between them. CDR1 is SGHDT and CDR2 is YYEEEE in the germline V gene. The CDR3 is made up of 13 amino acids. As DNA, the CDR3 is TGTGCCAGCAGTGTCCAGCGGCAGGAGACCCAGTACTTC. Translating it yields CASSVQRQETQYF.

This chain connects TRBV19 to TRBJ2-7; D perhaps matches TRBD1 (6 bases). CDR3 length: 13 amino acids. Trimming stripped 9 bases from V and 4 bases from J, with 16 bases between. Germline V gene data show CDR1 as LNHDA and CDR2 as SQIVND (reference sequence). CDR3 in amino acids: CASRGGQNYEQYF. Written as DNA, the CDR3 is TGTGCCAGCAGAGGGGGTCAGAATTACGAGCAGTACTTC.

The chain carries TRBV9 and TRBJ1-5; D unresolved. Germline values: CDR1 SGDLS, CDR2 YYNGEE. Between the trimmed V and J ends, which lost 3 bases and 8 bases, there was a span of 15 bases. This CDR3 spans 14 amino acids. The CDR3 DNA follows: TGTGCCAGCAGCGCATACAGTTCCGATAAGCCCCAGCATTTT. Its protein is CASSAYSSDKPQHF.

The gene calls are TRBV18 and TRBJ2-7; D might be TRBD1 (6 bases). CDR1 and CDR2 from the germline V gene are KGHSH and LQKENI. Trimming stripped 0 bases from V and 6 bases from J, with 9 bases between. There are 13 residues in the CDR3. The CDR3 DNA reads TGTGCCAGCTCACCACCCACAGGGATCGAGCAGTACGTC. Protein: CASSPPTGIEQYV.

The CDR3 sequence: CASSRLTGTEETQYF. DNA of the CDR3: TGCGCCAGCAGCCGCCTCACCGGGACAGAAGAGACCCAGTACTTC. This chain uses TRBV4-3 with TRBJ2-5; 7 bases agree with TRBD1. Trimming cost V 4 bases and J 3 bases; bases outside gene matches: 8. The CDR3 is 15 residues long. Germline V gene data show CDR1 as LGHNA and CDR2 as YSLEER.

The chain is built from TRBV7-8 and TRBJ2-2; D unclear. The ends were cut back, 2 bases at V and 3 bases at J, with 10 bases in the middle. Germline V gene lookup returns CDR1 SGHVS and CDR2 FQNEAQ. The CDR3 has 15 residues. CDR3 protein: CASSLLYEDTGELFF. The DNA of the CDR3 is TGTGCCAGCAGCTTACTCTACGAGGACACCGGGGAGCTGTTTTTT.

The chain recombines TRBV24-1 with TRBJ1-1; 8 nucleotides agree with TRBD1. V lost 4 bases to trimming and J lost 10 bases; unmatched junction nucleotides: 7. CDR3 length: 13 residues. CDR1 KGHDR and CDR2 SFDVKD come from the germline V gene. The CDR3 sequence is CATSDPQTGAAFF. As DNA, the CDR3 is TGTGCCACCAGTGACCCACAGACAGGGGCAGCTTTCTTT.

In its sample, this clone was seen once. The CDR3 sequence: CAWSGGANEKLFF. CDR3 sequence (DNA): TGTGCCTGGAGTGGGGGGGCTAATGAAAAACTGTTTTTT. The chain joins TRBV30 to TRBJ1-4; TRBD1 is a possible D gene (5 bases). In germline, CDR1 is GTSNPN, CDR2 SVGIG (reference sequence). V lost 1 base, J lost 3 bases, and 6 bases lay in between. The CDR3 sequence is 13 residues long.

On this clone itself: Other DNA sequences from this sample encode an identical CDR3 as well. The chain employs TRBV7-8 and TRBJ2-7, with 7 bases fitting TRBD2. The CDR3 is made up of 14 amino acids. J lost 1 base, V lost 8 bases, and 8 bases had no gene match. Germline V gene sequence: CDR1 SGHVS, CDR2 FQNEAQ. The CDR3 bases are TGTGCCAGCTCCCTGGGAGGGGATTCCTACGAGCAGTACGTC. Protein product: CASSLGGDSYEQYV.

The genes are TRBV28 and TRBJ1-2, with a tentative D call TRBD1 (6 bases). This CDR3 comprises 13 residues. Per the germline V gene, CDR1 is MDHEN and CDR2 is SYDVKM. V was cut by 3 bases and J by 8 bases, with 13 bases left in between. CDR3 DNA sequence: TGTGCCAGCAGTTTTCTGGGGGCCGGGGGCTACACCTTC. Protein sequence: CASSFLGAGGYTF.

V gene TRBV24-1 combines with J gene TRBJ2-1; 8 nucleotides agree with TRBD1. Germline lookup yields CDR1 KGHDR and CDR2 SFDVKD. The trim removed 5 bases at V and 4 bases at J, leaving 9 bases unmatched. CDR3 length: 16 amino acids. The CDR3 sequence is CATSGFVTGEYNEQFF. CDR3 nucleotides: TGTGCCACCAGTGGTTTCGTGACAGGGGAATACAATGAGCAGTTCTTC.

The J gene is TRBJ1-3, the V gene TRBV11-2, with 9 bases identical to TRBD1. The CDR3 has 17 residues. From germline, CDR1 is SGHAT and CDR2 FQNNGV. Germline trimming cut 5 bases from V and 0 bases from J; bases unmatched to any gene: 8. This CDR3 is CASSLWTGAHSGNTIYF. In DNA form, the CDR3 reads TGTGCCAGCAGCCTCTGGACAGGGGCACACTCTGGAAACACCATATATTTT.

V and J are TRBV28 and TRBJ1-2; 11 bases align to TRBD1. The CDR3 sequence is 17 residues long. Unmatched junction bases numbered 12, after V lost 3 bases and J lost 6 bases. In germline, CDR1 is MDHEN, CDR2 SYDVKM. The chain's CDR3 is CASSFGQGASFADGYTF. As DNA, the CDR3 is TGTGCCAGCAGTTTCGGACAGGGGGCTTCTTTCGCTGATGGCTACACCTTC.

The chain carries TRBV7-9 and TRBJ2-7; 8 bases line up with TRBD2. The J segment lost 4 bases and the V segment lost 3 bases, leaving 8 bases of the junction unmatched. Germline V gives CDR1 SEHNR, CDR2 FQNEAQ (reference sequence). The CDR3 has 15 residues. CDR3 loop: CASSFSGRAGYEQYF. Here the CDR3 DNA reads TGTGCCAGCAGCTTTTCCGGGAGGGCCGGGTACGAGCAGTACTTC.

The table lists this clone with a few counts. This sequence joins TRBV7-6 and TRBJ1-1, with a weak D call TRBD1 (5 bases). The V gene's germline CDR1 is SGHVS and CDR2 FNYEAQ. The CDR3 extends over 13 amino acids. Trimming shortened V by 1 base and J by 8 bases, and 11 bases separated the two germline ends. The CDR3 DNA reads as TGTGCCAGCAGCTTAGGCGGGGCAGCCGAAGCTTTCTTT. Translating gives CASSLGGAAEAFF.

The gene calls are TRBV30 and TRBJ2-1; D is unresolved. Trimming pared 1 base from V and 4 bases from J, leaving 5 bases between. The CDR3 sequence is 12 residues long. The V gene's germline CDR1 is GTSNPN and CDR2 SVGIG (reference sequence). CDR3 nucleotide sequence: TGTGCCTGGAGTGCTACGTACAATGAGCAGTTCTTC. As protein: CAWSATYNEQFF.

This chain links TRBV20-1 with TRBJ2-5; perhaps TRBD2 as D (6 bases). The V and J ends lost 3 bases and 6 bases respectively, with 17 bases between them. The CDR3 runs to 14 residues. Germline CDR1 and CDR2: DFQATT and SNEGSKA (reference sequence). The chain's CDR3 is CSASDSRGSQTQYF. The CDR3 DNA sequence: TGCAGTGCTAGTGATTCTCGGGGGAGTCAGACCCAGTACTTC.

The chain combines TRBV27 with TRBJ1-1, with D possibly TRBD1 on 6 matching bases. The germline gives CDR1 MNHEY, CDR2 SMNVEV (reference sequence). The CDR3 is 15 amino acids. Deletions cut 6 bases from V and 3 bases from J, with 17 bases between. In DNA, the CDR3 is TGTGCCAGCAGAGGATGGCAACCAGGGGACACTGAAGCTTTCTTT. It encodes CASRGWQPGDTEAFF.